This TCR beta chain was recorded in a study of shared clonotypes between healthy human individuals. At the level of the study: Each donor had three CD4 naive, three CD4 memory, two CD8 naive and one CD8 memory plate.

Naive CD8 cells, CD45RO-negative and positively selected for CCR7, excluded terminally differentiated effector memory CD45RA+ cells. The table came from immunoSEQ multiplex PCR; TCRdb's copy has only in-frame clones and leaves some out. The profile shows over 2,000,000 clones, roughly 95% of them singletons. The sequence derives from a man younger than 35 in good health. Some clones in this sample may be carry-over from other donors' samples. Sample: naive CD8+ T cells from PBMCs.

Here the CDR3 DNA reads TGCGCCAGCAGCTTGGTCCAGGGGGCCAGGGGCCCTGAAGCTTTCTTT. Protein product: CASSLVQGARGPEAFF. This rearrangement joins TRBV5-1 to TRBJ1-1, with 8 nucleotides matching TRBD1. This CDR3 has 16 amino acids. Germline assignment: CDR1 SGHRS and CDR2 YFSETQ. V shed 0 bases, J shed 6 bases, and the junction held 10 bases outside the gene matches.